Listed here are 13 T cell receptor beta chains from one sample, sequenced in a study of T cells after yellow fever vaccination. One entry per CDR3 protein, called by TCRdb with MiXCR from the 5' RACE reads. The sample consists of around 600,000 distinct CDR3 sequences, 9% to 15% of them appearing once. The material sequenced was PBMCs, taken on the day of the yellow fever booster vaccination. Receptor source: a man aged 30 to 45 who received the YFV17D yellow fever vaccine.

The chain uses TRBV20-1 and TRBJ1-1; no reliable D call. V was trimmed by 3 bases and J by 6 bases, leaving 11 bases between them. CDR3 size: 12 residues. CDR1 is DFQATT, CDR2 SNEGSKA, per germline (reference sequence). The CDR3 DNA sequence: TGCAGTGCTAGCGGAACGACCGCTGAAGCTTTCTTT. It translates to CSASGTTAEAFF.

This clonotype appeared a few times. The chain is built from TRBV7-9 and TRBJ1-2; TRBD1 might be the D (6 bases). Trimming removed 4 bases at V and 7 bases at J, with 10 bases between. The CDR3 loop spans 12 amino acids. Germline CDR1 reads SEHNR; CDR2 reads FQNEAQ (reference sequence). CDR3 DNA: TGTGCCAGCAGCTCGGACAGCCGTGGCTACACCTTC. Amino acids: CASSSDSRGYTF.

The sample holds a few counts of this clonotype. The V gene is TRBV6-5, the J gene TRBJ2-6; the D is unclear. This CDR3 is 15 amino acids long. Between the trimmed V and J ends, which lost 2 bases and 2 bases, there was a span of 7 bases. Germline lookup yields CDR1 MNHEY and CDR2 SVGAGI. CDR3 nucleotides: TGTGCCAGCAGTTACGGCCGAGCTGGGGCCAACGTCCTGACTTTC. Residues: CASSYGRAGANVLTF.

This clonotype was counted between two and nine times. This chain joins TRBV5-1 and TRBJ1-4; TRBD1 agrees at 8 bases. There are 16 residues in the CDR3. The trim removed 4 bases at V and 6 bases at J, leaving 11 bases unmatched. Germline lookup yields CDR1 SGHRS and CDR2 YFSETQ. The CDR3 sequence: CASSDLTGASHEKLFF. The DNA of the CDR3 is TGCGCCAGCAGCGATCTGACAGGGGCCTCCCATGAAAAACTGTTTTTT.

A few counts support this clonotype. V usage is TRBV5-5 and J usage is TRBJ2-7, with D possibly matching TRBD1 (5 bases). CDR1 is SGHKS, CDR2 YYEKEE, per germline (reference sequence). V was clipped by 0 bases and J by 0 bases, with 7 bases between them. The length of the CDR3 is 14 residues. The CDR3 is CASSLDRHSYEQYF. The CDR3 DNA follows: TGTGCCAGCAGCTTGGACAGGCACTCCTACGAGCAGTACTTC.

The V gene is TRBV7-2, the J gene TRBJ2-1; D tentatively reads TRBD1 or TRBD2 (5 bases each). Germline V CDR1 and CDR2: SGHTA, FQGNSA. The CDR3 totals 15 residues. V was shortened by 6 bases and J by 7 bases, with 19 bases between the two germline ends. CDR3: CASRGTPGRANEQFF. The CDR3, as DNA: TGTGCCAGCAGAGGGACGCCGGGGAGAGCGAATGAGCAGTTCTTC. The complete variable domain, with remaining parts taken from reference TRBV7-2 and TRBJ2-1, reads GAGVSQSPSNKVTEKGKDVELRCDPISGHTALYWYRQSLGQGLEFLIYFQGNSAPDKSGLPSDRFSAERTGGSVSTLTIQRTQQEDSAVYLCASRGTPGRANEQFFGPGTRLTVL.

Ten or more counts support this clonotype. The J gene is TRBJ2-5, the V gene TRBV2, with D uncertain. The ends were cut back, 2 bases at V and 4 bases at J, with 8 bases in the middle. The germline gives CDR1 SNHLY, CDR2 FYNNEI. The CDR3 is 13 residues long. This CDR3 reads CASSETNAETQYF. CDR3 in DNA: TGTGCCAGCAGTGAAACCAACGCAGAGACCCAGTACTTC.

The chain couples TRBV15 to TRBJ2-1, with TRBD2 matching 9 bases. Germline CDR1 LNHNV, CDR2 YYDKDF (reference sequence). Germline trimming cut 5 bases from V and 1 base from J; bases unmatched to any gene: 12. This CDR3 has 18 amino acids. CDR3 coding DNA: TGTGCCACCAGCGGAAAGCAGATGACTAGCGGTTCCTACAATGAGCAGTTCTTC. Translated: CATSGKQMTSGSYNEQFF.

This clonotype occurred a few times. The rearrangement uses TRBV5-1 and TRBJ1-1, with TRBD1 matching over 10 bases. The ends lost 1 base at V and 4 bases at J; junction bases unmatched: 4. The germline V gene has CDR1 SGHRS and CDR2 YFSETQ. CDR3 length: 15 amino acids. The CDR3 sequence is CASSLRTGGGTEAFF. CDR3 DNA sequence: TGCGCCAGCAGCTTGCGGACAGGGGGAGGCACTGAAGCTTTCTTT.

This chain connects TRBV21-1 to TRBJ2-7; the DNA was not compared with TRBD1, the D call given in the table. TRBV21-1 represents a pseudogene. The CDR3 length is 13 residues. The CDR3 is CASSPRGLIEQSF. Written as DNA, the CDR3 is TGTGCCAGCAGCCCGAGGGGGCTTATCGAGCAGTCCTTC.

This clonotype appeared a few times. The DNA of the CDR3 is TGTGCCAGCAGACGGACAGGGAGAGAGACCCAGTACTTC. Protein sequence: CASRRTGRETQYF. This rearrangement joins TRBV6-5 to TRBJ2-5; 8 bases map to TRBD1. The CDR3 totals 13 residues. CDR1 and CDR2 (germline): MNHEY, SVGAGI. Germline trimming cut 6 bases from V and 4 bases from J; bases unmatched to any gene: 4.

This clonotype was recorded at least ten times. The chain has TRBV5-1 and TRBJ2-1, with D perhaps TRBD2 (6 bases). Germline V CDR1 and CDR2: SGHRS, YFSETQ. This CDR3 comprises 16 residues. V lost 0 bases to trimming and J lost 8 bases, with 18 bases between them. The DNA of the CDR3 is TGCGCCAGCAGCTTGGATTCGGCTAGCGTTGGGGATGAGCAGTTCTTC. Residues: CASSLDSASVGDEQFF. The full variable domain, with the rest looked up from reference TRBV5-1 and TRBJ2-1, is KAGVTQTPRYLIKTRGQQVTLSCSPISGHRSVSWYQQTPGQGLQFLFEYFSETQRNKGNFPGRFSGRQFSNSRSEMNVSTLELGDSALYLCASSLDSASVGDEQFFGPGTRLTVL.

The chain joins TRBV7-2 to TRBJ2-1, with TRBD1 identical over 7 bases. This CDR3 region has 15 residues. Germline trimming cut 2 bases from V and 3 bases from J; bases unmatched to any gene: 4. Per the germline V gene, CDR1 is SGHTA and CDR2 is FQGNSA. CDR3 nucleotide sequence: TGTGCCAGCAGCTTAAACAGGGGCCTCTACAATGAGCAGTTCTTC. Its translation is CASSLNRGLYNEQFF.